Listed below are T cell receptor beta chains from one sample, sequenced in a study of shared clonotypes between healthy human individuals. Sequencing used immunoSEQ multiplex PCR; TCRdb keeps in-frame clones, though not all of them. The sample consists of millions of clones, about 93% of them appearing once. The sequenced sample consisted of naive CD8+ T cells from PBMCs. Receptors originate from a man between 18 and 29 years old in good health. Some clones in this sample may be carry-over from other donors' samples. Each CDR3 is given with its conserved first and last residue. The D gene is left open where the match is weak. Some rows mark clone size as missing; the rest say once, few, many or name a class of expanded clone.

CDR3aa: CASRRGRGYTF
CDR3nt: TGTGCCAGTAGGCGGGGTCGTGGCTACACCTTC
j_gene: TRBJ1-2
v_gene: TRBV19
d_gene: .
abundance: .

CDR3aa: CASSKKGPRRCRAAYEQYF
CDR3nt: TGTGCCAGCAGCAAAAAAGGGCCGAGACGTTGCAGAGCGGCCTACGAGCAGTACTTC
j_gene: TRBJ2-7
v_gene: TRBV21-1
d_gene: .
abundance: .

CDR3aa: CASNQGTEQYF
CDR3nt: TGTGCCAGCAACCAAGGGACCGAGCAGTACTTC
j_gene: TRBJ2-7
v_gene: TRBV27
d_gene: .
abundance: .

CDR3aa: CATRGPGAMNTEAFF
CDR3nt: TGTGCCACCAGGGGCCCAGGAGCCATGAACACTGAAGCTTTCTTT
j_gene: TRBJ1-1
v_gene: TRBV15
d_gene: .
abundance: .

CDR3aa: CASTFRVGTITEAFF
CDR3nt: TGTGCCAGCACTTTCCGAGTTGGGACTATCACTGAAGCTTTCTTT
j_gene: TRBJ1-1
v_gene: TRBV25-1
d_gene: .
abundance: .

CDR3aa: CASSFTSGRSYNEQFF
CDR3nt: TGTGCCAGCAGTTTTACTAGCGGGAGATCCTACAATGAGCAGTTCTTC
j_gene: TRBJ2-1
v_gene: TRBV28
d_gene: TRBD2
abundance: .

CDR3aa: CASRKDRRLPYNEQFF
CDR3nt: TGTGCCAGTAGAAAGGACAGGCGCCTTCCCTACAATGAGCAGTTCTTC
j_gene: TRBJ2-1
v_gene: TRBV19
d_gene: TRBD1
abundance: .

CDR3aa: CASTEGRARGELFF
CDR3nt: TGTGCCAGTACCGAGGGGAGGGCACGGGGGGAGCTGTTTTTT
j_gene: TRBJ2-2
v_gene: TRBV19
d_gene: TRBD2
abundance: .

CDR3aa: CASSKETYSADTGELFF
CDR3nt: TGTGCCAGCAGCAAAGAGACCTACTCAGCGGACACCGGGGAGCTGTTTTTT
j_gene: TRBJ2-2
v_gene: TRBV21-1
d_gene: .
abundance: .

CDR3aa: CASSLLQLWASSGANVLTF
CDR3nt: TGTGCCAGCAGTTTACTACAGTTGTGGGCCAGCTCTGGGGCCAACGTCCTGACTTTC
j_gene: TRBJ2-6
v_gene: TRBV28
d_gene: .
abundance: .

CDR3aa: CASRGLIANTGELFF
CDR3nt: TGTGCCAGCAGGGGGCTGATCGCGAACACCGGGGAGCTGTTTTTT
j_gene: TRBJ2-2
v_gene: TRBV28
d_gene: .
abundance: .

CDR3aa: CASSSAGVGGEQYF
CDR3nt: TGTGCCAGCAGTTCGGCGGGAGTCGGCGGCGAGCAGTACTTC
j_gene: TRBJ2-7
v_gene: TRBV6-5
d_gene: TRBD2
abundance: .

CDR3aa: CASSVALAVDEQYF
CDR3nt: TGTGCCAGCAGCGTAGCTCTAGCGGTCGACGAGCAGTACTTC
j_gene: TRBJ2-7
v_gene: TRBV9
d_gene: TRBD2
abundance: .

CDR3aa: CASRGDSEQFF
CDR3nt: TGTGCCTCGAGAGGAGACAGTGAGCAGTTCTTC
j_gene: TRBJ2-1
v_gene: TRBV19
d_gene: .
abundance: .

CDR3aa: CASSPTGSSYNEQFF
CDR3nt: TGTGCCAGCAGTCCGACCGGCAGCTCCTACAATGAGCAGTTCTTC
j_gene: TRBJ2-1
v_gene: TRBV13
d_gene: .
abundance: .

CDR3aa: CAISEPERTGTSGYNEQFF
CDR3nt: TGTGCCATCAGTGAGCCAGAAAGAACGGGGACGTCTGGTTACAATGAGCAGTTCTTC
j_gene: TRBJ2-1
v_gene: TRBV10-3
d_gene: .
abundance: .

CDR3aa: CASSSLSGGGEQYF
CDR3nt: TGTGCCAGCAGCTCCCTGTCGGGCGGGGGCGAGCAGTACTTC
j_gene: TRBJ2-7
v_gene: TRBV7-9
d_gene: TRBD2
abundance: .

CDR3aa: CASSDRDSGVMNTEAFF
CDR3nt: TGTGCCAGCAGTGACCGGGACAGCGGGGTCATGAACACTGAAGCTTTCTTT
j_gene: TRBJ1-1
v_gene: TRBV6-1
d_gene: TRBD1
abundance: .

CDR3aa: CASSQVAGSSYNEQFF
CDR3nt: TGCGCCAGCAGCCAAGTGGCGGGCAGCTCCTACAATGAGCAGTTCTTC
j_gene: TRBJ2-1
v_gene: TRBV4-1
d_gene: .
abundance: .

CDR3aa: CASSLLAGDEQFF
CDR3nt: TGTGCCAGCAGCTTACTAGCGGGAGATGAGCAGTTCTTC
j_gene: TRBJ2-1
v_gene: TRBV7-3
d_gene: TRBD2
abundance: .

CDR3aa: CASSDPGGQETQYF
CDR3nt: TGTGCCAGCAGTGATCCTGGGGGCCAAGAGACCCAGTACTTC
j_gene: TRBJ2-5
v_gene: TRBV2
d_gene: .
abundance: .

CDR3aa: CAIAGTGVKGGELFF
CDR3nt: TGTGCCATAGCCGGGACAGGGGTGAAGGGCGGGGAGCTGTTTTTT
j_gene: TRBJ2-2
v_gene: TRBV10-3
d_gene: TRBD1
abundance: .

CDR3aa: CASSAVLAGGIHEQYF
CDR3nt: TGTGCCAGCAGCGCGGTTCTAGCGGGAGGAATCCACGAGCAGTACTTC
j_gene: TRBJ2-7
v_gene: TRBV7-9
d_gene: TRBD2
abundance: .

CDR3aa: CASSLQDSLNTEAFF
CDR3nt: TGTGCCAGCAGCCTTCAGGACAGCTTGAACACTGAAGCTTTCTTT
j_gene: TRBJ1-1
v_gene: TRBV7-8
d_gene: .
abundance: .

CDR3aa: CASSIDLEGAGEQYF
CDR3nt: TGTGCCAGTAGTATAGATCTGGAGGGGGCTGGCGAGCAGTACTTC
j_gene: TRBJ2-7
v_gene: TRBV19
d_gene: .
abundance: .

CDR3aa: CASSLLAGAQDTQYF
CDR3nt: TGTGCCAGCAGCTTGTTGGCGGGAGCCCAAGATACGCAGTATTTT
j_gene: TRBJ2-3
v_gene: TRBV7-9
d_gene: TRBD2
abundance: .

CDR3aa: CASSWGPGQGSYSNQPQHF
CDR3nt: TGTGCCAGCAGCTGGGGACCGGGACAGGGCAGCTATAGCAATCAGCCCCAGCATTTT
j_gene: TRBJ1-5
v_gene: TRBV5-4
d_gene: TRBD1
abundance: .

CDR3aa: CASSQDPTGYSYEQYF
CDR3nt: TGCGCCAGCAGCCAAGACCCCACAGGGTACTCCTACGAGCAGTACTTC
j_gene: TRBJ2-7
v_gene: TRBV4-3
d_gene: .
abundance: .

CDR3aa: CASSLYSDNEQFF
CDR3nt: TGTGCCAGCAGCTTATATTCGGATAATGAGCAGTTCTTC
j_gene: TRBJ2-1
v_gene: TRBV7-3
d_gene: .
abundance: .

CDR3aa: CASSLGVAIRNEQFF
CDR3nt: TGTGCCAGCAGCTTGGGAGTAGCAATCCGCAATGAGCAGTTCTTC
j_gene: TRBJ2-1
v_gene: TRBV5-6
d_gene: .
abundance: .

CDR3aa: CASSPSSGVYNEQFF
CDR3nt: TGTGCCAGCAGCCCCAGTAGCGGGGTATATAATGAGCAGTTCTTC
j_gene: TRBJ2-1
v_gene: TRBV6-6
d_gene: TRBD2
abundance: .

CDR3aa: CASSQTNTGELFF
CDR3nt: TGTGCCAGCAGTCAGACAAACACCGGGGAGCTGTTTTTT
j_gene: TRBJ2-2
v_gene: TRBV7-7
d_gene: .
abundance: .

CDR3aa: CASSFSGTGHEQYF
CDR3nt: TGTGCCAGCAGCTTTTCTGGGACAGGCCACGAGCAGTACTTC
j_gene: TRBJ2-7
v_gene: TRBV11-3
d_gene: TRBD1
abundance: once

CDR3aa: CASSLAGQGVNEQFF
CDR3nt: TGTGCCAGCAGCCTAGCGGGTCAAGGGGTCAATGAGCAGTTCTTC
j_gene: TRBJ2-1
v_gene: TRBV13
d_gene: TRBD2
abundance: .